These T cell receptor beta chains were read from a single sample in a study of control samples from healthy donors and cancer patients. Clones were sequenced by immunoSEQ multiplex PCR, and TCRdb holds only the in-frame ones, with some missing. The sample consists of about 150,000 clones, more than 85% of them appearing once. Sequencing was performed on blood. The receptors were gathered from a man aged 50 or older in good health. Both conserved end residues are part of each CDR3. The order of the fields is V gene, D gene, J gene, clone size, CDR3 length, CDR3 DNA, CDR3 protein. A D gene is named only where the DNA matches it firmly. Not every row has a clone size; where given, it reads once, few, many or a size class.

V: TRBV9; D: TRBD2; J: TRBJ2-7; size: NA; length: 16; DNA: TGTGCCAGCAGCGGTAATTGGGCTAGCGGGAGGTACGAGCAGTACTTC; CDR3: CASSGNWASGRYEQYF
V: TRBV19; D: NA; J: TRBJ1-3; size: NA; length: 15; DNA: TGTGCCAGTAGTATAGGGATCAGCTCTGGAAACACCATATATTTT; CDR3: CASSIGISSGNTIYF
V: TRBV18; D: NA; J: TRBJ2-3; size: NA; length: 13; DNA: TGTGCCAGCTCACCACCCCAGACCGGTACGCAGTATTTT; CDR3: CASSPPQTGTQYF
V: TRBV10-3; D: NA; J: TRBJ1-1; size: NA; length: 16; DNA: TGTGCCATCAGTGAGTCGCCAATTACAGGGCCCACTGAAGCTTTCTTT; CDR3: CAISESPITGPTEAFF
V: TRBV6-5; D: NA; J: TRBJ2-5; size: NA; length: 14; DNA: TGTGCCAGCACCTCAAGGACTCACCAAGAGACCCAGTACTTC; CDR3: CASTSRTHQETQYF
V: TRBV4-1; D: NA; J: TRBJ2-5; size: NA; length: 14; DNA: TGCGCCAGCAGAGCAACTTCACGCGGGGAGACCCAGTACTTC; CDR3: CASRATSRGETQYF
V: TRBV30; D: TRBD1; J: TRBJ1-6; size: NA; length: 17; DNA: TGTGCCTGGAGGGGCCCGGGACAGAGCTCCTATAATTCACCCCTCCACTTT; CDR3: CAWRGPGQSSYNSPLHF
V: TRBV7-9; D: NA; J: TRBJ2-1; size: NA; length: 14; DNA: TGTGCCAGCAGCTTATTGGGGGACATTGATGAGCAGTTCTTC; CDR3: CASSLLGDIDEQFF
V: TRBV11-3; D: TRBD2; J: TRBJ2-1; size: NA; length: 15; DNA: TGTGCCAGCAGCCATGGGGGGAGGGAATACAATGAGCAGTTCTTC; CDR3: CASSHGGREYNEQFF
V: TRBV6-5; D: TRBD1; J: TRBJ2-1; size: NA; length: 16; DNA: TGTGCCAGCAGTTCGGGGCAGGGGGAAGTCTACAATGAGCAGTTCTTC; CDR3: CASSSGQGEVYNEQFF
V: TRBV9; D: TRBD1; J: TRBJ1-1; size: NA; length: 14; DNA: TGTGCCAGCAGCGGCGAAAAGAGGGACAGGGGAACTTTCTTT; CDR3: CASSGEKRDRGTFF
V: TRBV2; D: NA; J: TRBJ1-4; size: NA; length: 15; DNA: TGTGCCAGCAGTGAAGATGCAGGACTTAATGAAAAACTGTTTTTT; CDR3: CASSEDAGLNEKLFF
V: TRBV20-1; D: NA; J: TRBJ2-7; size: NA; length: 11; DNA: TGCAGTGCCCAACAGGGCCACGAGCAGTACTTC; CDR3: CSAQQGHEQYF
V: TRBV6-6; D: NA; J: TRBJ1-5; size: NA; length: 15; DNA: TGTGCCAGCAGTTCCCCCGGGCCTAGCAATCAGCCCCAGCATTTT; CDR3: CASSSPGPSNQPQHF
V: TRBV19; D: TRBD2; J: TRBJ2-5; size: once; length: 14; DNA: TGTGCCAGTAGTACGACTAGCGGGAGTGAGACCCAGTACTTC; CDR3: CASSTTSGSETQYF
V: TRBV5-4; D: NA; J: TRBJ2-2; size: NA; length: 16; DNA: TGTGCCAGCAGCTTGGAGGAGGGATCGAACACCGGGGAGCTGTTTTTT; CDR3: CASSLEEGSNTGELFF
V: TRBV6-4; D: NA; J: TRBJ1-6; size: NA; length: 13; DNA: TGTGCCAGCAGTGACGGGTTGGATTCACCCCTCCACTTT; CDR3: CASSDGLDSPLHF
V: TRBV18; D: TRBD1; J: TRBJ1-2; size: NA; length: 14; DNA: TGTGCCAGCTCACCACCGGGACAGCTTTATGGCTACACCTTC; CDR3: CASSPPGQLYGYTF
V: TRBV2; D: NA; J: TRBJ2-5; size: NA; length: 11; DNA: TGTGCCAGCGGGCGTGGAGAGACCCAGTACTTC; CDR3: CASGRGETQYF
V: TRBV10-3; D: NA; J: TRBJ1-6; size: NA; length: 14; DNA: TGTGCCATCAGTGAGTCTGCTGGGAATTCACCCCTCCACTTT; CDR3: CAISESAGNSPLHF
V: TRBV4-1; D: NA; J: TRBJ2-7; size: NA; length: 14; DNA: TGCGCCAGCAGCCAAGACGGCGGTTCCTACGAGCAGTACTTC; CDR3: CASSQDGGSYEQYF
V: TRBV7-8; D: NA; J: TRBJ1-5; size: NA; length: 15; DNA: TGTGCCAGCAGCTTAAATCTGTTCCAGTATCAGCCCCAGCATTTT; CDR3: CASSLNLFQYQPQHF
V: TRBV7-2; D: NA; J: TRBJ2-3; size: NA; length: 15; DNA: TGTGCCAGCAGCTTAACAGGGAATCCCACAGATACGCAGTATTTT; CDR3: CASSLTGNPTDTQYF
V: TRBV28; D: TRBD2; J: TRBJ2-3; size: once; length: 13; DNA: TGTGCCATCGGGACTAGCGGGAGTGATACGCAGTATTTT; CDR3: CAIGTSGSDTQYF
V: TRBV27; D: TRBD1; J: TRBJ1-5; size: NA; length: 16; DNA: TGTGCCAGCAGTCCCCTTACAGGGGCATTCAATCAGCCCCAGCATTTT; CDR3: CASSPLTGAFNQPQHF
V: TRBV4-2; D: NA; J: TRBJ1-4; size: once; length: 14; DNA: TGTGCCAGCAGCCAACAGGAAAGGAATGAAAAACTGTTTTTT; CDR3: CASSQQERNEKLFF
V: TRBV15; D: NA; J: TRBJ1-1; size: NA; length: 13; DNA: TGTGCCACCAGCCCTCTCCAGTTGTCTGAAGCTTTCTTT; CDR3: CATSPLQLSEAFF
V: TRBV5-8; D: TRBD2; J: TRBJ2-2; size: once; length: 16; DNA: TGTGCCAGCAGCCCACCGGGACTAAGGAACACCGGGGAGCTGTTTTTT; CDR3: CASSPPGLRNTGELFF
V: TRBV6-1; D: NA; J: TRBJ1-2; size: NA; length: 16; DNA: TGTGCCAGCAGTGAAGCCGGGACGATCCCGAACTATGGCTACACCTTC; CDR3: CASSEAGTIPNYGYTF
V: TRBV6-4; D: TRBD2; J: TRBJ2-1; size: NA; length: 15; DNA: TGTGCCAGCAGTCCCGGGACTAGCGGAAATGATGAGCAGTTCTTC; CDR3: CASSPGTSGNDEQFF
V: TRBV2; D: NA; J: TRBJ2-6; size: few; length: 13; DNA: TGTGCCAGCAGCGGGACTGGGGCCAACGTCCTGACTTTC; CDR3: CASSGTGANVLTF
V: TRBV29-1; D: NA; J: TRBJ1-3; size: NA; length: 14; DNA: TGCAGCGTTGAAGCTGGGGCTACTGGAAACACCATATATTTT; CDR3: CSVEAGATGNTIYF
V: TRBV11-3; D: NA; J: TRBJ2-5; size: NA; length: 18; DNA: TGTGCCAGCAGCTTAGGATACGGCCAGGGGCATTTTGGAGAGACCCAGTACTTC; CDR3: CASSLGYGQGHFGETQYF
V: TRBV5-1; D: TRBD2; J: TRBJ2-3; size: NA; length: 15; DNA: TGCGCCAGCAGCTCGGCTAGCGGTAGCACAGATACGCAGTATTTT; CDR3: CASSSASGSTDTQYF
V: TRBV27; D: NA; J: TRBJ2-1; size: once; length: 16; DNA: TGTGCCAGCAGTCCTGCCGGGTATTCTTCCTACAATGAGCAGTTCTTC; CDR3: CASSPAGYSSYNEQFF
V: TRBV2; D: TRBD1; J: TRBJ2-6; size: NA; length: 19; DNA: TGTGCCAGCAGTGAATTTTTGGGACAGCCTATTACTGGGGCCAACGTCCTGACTTTC; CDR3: CASSEFLGQPITGANVLTF
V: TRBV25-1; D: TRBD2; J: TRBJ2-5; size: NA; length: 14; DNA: TGTGCCAGCGGCCTGACTAGCGCAGTGGAGACCCAGTACTTC; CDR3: CASGLTSAVETQYF
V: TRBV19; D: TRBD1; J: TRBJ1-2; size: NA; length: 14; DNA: TGTGCCAGCCAAAACAGGGGCCCTCCTTCTGGCTACACCTTC; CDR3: CASQNRGPPSGYTF
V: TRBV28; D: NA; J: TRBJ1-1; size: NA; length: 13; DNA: TGTGCCAGCAGTTTTGGGGCAGACACTGAAGCTTTCTTT; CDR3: CASSFGADTEAFF
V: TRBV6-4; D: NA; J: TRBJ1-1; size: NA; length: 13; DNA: TGTGCCAGCAGTGCCCAGGGTGACACTGAAGCTTTCTTT; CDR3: CASSAQGDTEAFF
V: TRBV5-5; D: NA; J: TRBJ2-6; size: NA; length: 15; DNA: TGTGCCAGCAGCTTCCCTGGCTCTGGGGCCAACGTCCTGACTTTC; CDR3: CASSFPGSGANVLTF
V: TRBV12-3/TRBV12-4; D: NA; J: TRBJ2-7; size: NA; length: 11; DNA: TGTGCCAGCAGTGCAACCTACGAGCAGTACTTC; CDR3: CASSATYEQYF
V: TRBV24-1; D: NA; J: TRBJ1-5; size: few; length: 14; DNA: TGTGCCACCAGTGACCGACATATTAATCAGCCCCAGCATTTT; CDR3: CATSDRHINQPQHF
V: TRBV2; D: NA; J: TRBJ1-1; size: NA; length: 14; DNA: TGTGCCAGCCGCTTTCGGACAGAGAACACTGAAGCTTTCTTT; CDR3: CASRFRTENTEAFF
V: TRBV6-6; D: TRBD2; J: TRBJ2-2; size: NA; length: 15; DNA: TGTGCCAGCAGTCAAAGCGGGGCGAACACCGGGGAGCTGTTTTTT; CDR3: CASSQSGANTGELFF
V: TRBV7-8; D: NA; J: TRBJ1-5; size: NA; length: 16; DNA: TGTGCCAGCAGCTACGGGATCCTCGGGGACAATCAGCCCCAGCATTTT; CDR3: CASSYGILGDNQPQHF
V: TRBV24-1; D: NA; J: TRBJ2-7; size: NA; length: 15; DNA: TGTGCCACCAGTGATTTGCACGGGGGTCTCCACGAGCAGTACTTC; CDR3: CATSDLHGGLHEQYF
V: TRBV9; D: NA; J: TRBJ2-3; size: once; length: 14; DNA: TGTGCCAGCAGCGTACCTCAGGGTACAGATACGCAGTATTTT; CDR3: CASSVPQGTDTQYF
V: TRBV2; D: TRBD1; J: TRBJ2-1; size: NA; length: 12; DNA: TGTGCCAGCAGCGGCAGGGGGAATGAGCAGTTCTTC; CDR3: CASSGRGNEQFF
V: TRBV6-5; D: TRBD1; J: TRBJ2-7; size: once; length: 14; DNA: TGTGCCAGCCGAAGCGGACAGGGTCCCTACGAGCAGTACTTC; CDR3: CASRSGQGPYEQYF
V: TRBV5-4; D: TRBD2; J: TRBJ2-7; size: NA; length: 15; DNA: TGTGCCAGCAGCGTCCTAGCGGGAGGAAGATACGAGCAGTACTTC; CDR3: CASSVLAGGRYEQYF
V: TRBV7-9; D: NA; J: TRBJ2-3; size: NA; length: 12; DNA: TGTGCCAGCAGCTTAGTTCAAGATACGCAGTATTTT; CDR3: CASSLVQDTQYF
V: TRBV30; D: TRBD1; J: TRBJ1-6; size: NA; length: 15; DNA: TGTGCCTGGAGGGCAGGGGGTACCAATAATTCACCCCTCCACTTT; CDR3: CAWRAGGTNNSPLHF
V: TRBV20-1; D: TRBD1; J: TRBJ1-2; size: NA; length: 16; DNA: TGCAGTGCTAGTACCCCGGGACAGGGGTGGGACTATGGCTACACCTTC; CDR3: CSASTPGQGWDYGYTF
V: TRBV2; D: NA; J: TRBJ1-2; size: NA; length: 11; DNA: TGTGCCAGCAGTTACAGGGATGGCTACACCTTC; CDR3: CASSYRDGYTF
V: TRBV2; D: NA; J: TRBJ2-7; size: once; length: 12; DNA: TGTGCCAGCAGTCCTAGCTCCTACGAGCAGTACTTC; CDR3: CASSPSSYEQYF
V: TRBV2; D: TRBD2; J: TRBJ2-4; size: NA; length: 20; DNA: TGTGCCAGCAGCCTGCGTAGGGGCCAGCGGGGATTAACTCTGCAAAACATTCAGTACTTC; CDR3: CASSLRRGQRGLTLQNIQYF
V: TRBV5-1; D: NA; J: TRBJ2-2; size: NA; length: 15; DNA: TGCGCCAGCAGCTTGGGTGGAACGAACACCGGGGAGCTGTTTTTT; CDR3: CASSLGGTNTGELFF
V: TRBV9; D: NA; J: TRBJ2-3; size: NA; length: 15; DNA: TGTGCCAGCAGCGTAGAGACGGGAAGGTCAGATACGCAGTATTTT; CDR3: CASSVETGRSDTQYF